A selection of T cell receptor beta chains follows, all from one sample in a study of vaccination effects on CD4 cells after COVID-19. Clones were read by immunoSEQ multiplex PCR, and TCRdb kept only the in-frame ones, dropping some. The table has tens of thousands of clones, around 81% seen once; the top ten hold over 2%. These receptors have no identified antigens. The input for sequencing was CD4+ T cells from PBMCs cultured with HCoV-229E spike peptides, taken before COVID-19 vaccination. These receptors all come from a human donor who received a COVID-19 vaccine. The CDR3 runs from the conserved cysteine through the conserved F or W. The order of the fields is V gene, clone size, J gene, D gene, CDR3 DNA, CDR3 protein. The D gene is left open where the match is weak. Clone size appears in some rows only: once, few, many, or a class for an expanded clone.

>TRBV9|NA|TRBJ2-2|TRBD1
TGTGCCAGCAGCGTTCGTCCAGGGGGCGCTGGGACCGGGGAGCTGTTTTTT
CASSVRPGGAGTGELFF
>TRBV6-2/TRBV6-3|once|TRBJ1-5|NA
TGTGCCAGCACCCCAGTCCGGGGAAGCAATCAGCCCCAGCATTTT
CASTPVRGSNQPQHF
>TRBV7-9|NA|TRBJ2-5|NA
TGTGCCAGCAGCCCTACGGACAATAGGGCCTGGGAGACCCAGTACTTC
CASSPTDNRAWETQYF
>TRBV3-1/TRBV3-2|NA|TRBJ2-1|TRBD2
TGTGCCAGCAGCACACTAGCGGGGGGCTACAATGAGCAGTTCTTC
CASSTLAGGYNEQFF
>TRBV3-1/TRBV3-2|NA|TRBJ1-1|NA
TGTGCCAGCAGCCCGCCCGACCTAAGGGAGGCTTTCTTT
CASSPPDLREAFF
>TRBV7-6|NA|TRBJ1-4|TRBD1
TGTGCCAGCAGCCGACAGGGATCTAATGAAAAACTGTTTTTT
CASSRQGSNEKLFF
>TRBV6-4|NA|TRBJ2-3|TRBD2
TGTGCCAGCAGTGACGTCGGGGGGATGAGTCCAGATACGCAGTATTTT
CASSDVGGMSPDTQYF
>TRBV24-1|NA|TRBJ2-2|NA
TGTGCCTCTCGTCGGGGAGGCAACACCGGGGAGCTGTTTTTT
CASRRGGNTGELFF
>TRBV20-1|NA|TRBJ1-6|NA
TGCAGTGCTAGTGAAGGTACGGGAAGTAGATCACCCCTCCACTTT
CSASEGTGSRSPLHF
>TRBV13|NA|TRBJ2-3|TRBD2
TGTGCCAGCAGGATGACTAGCGGGGGGGCGGATACGCAGTATTTT
CASRMTSGGADTQYF
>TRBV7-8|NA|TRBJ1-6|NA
TGTGCCAGCAGCTCTACATTTCGGACCGCTTTAGAGGAGGGTTCACCCCTCCACTTT
CASSSTFRTALEEGSPLHF
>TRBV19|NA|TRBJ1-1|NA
TGTGCCAGTAGTTCCCGCCTCCTACATAAGAACACTGAAGCTTTCTTT
CASSSRLLHKNTEAFF
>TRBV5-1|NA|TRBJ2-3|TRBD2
TGCGCCAGCAGCCCCGGGACTAGCGGGGCAGATACGCAGTATTTT
CASSPGTSGADTQYF
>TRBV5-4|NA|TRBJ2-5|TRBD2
TGTGCCAGCAGCCCTACGACTAGCGGGGGGGAGACCCAGTACTTC
CASSPTTSGGETQYF
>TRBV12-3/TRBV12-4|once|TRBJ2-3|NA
TGTGCCAGCGGGGCCAGCACAGATACGCAGTATTTT
CASGASTDTQYF
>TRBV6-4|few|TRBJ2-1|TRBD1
TGTGCCAGCAGTGACTGGAACAGGGGGCGGTTCGGTGAGCAGTTCTTC
CASSDWNRGRFGEQFF
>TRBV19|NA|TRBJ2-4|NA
TGTGCCAGTACTCCGTCGGGGGCCAAAAACATTCAGTACTTC
CASTPSGAKNIQYF
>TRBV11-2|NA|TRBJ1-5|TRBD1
TGTGCCAGCAGCAGTGGACAGGGGGCAGTTCAGCCCCAGCATTTT
CASSSGQGAVQPQHF
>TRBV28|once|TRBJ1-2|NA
TGTGCCAGCAGTTTGGGTCTAGTTGGGTCTAACTATGGCTACACCTTC
CASSLGLVGSNYGYTF
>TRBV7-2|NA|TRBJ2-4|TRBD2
TGTGCCAGCAGCTTAATGCGGGGGGGATACAACATTCAGTACTTC
CASSLMRGGYNIQYF
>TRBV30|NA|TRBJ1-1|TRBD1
TGTGCCTGGAGTGGACAGGGGGAAACTGAAGCTTTCTTT
CAWSGQGETEAFF
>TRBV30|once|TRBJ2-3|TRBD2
TGTGCCTGGAGTGCCCTAGCGGGGGGGACTGGGGGCACAGATACGCAGTATTTT
CAWSALAGGTGGTDTQYF
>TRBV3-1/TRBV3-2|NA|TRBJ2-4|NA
TGTGCCAGCAGCCAAAGCCGGACTGCACTAGCCAAAAACATTCAGTACTTC
CASSQSRTALAKNIQYF